This paragraph reports one T cell receptor (beta chain). This clonotype was detected a few times. Its antigen remains unidentified. Per-base quality was not reported, and no clone a single base away is much larger than it. This entry comes from a study of patients and donors after allogeneic stem cell transplantation (dated by TCRdb to between 2020 and 2021). CDR1 and CDR2, looked up from the germline V gene, are SGHVS and FNYEAQ. The CDR3 spans 14 residues, from the cysteine through the phenylalanine. Of all the DNA, just the CDR3 is kept, 42 bases in frame from base 1. V is clipped by 6 bases and J by 0 bases, and the sequence between their germline boundaries is 8 bases long. To prepare the library, RT-PCR was applied. TCRdb records NextSeq 550 as the sequencer. The public sequencing data were trimmed at Q25 with fastp and processed into clonotypes with MiXCR by TCRdb, which kept only in-frame beta chains. CDR3 protein duplicates are merged, each entry listing the most common genes and DNA. The sample profile shows about 40,000 distinct CDR3 sequences; about 30% of them were found once. The biggest ten clones account for about three quarters of the sample.

The sample was blood, either unsorted or a sorted T cell fraction (not recorded which). The receptor's source is a human donor who was either an allogeneic HSCT recipient or a stem cell or donor lymphocyte infusion donor (not recorded which). It is not recorded whose cells these are; they may come from a transplant donor. The chain couples TRBV7-6 to TRBJ2-2, with the identity of the D gene unclear. The CDR3 sequence is CASRHYSNTGELFF. The sequence in DNA is TGTGCCAGCAGACACTATTCGAACACCGGGGAGCTGTTTTTT. The reference TRBV7-6 and TRBJ2-2 proteins fill in what lies around the CDR3, so the full variable domain reads GAGVSQSPRYKVTKRGQDVALRCDPISGHVSLYWYRQALGQGPEFLTYFNYEAQQDKSGLPNDRFSAERPEGSISTLTIQRTEQRDSAMYRCASRHYSNTGELFFGEGSRLTVL.